This section outlines one TCR beta chain sequence together with its context. Germline CDR1 reads MGHRA; CDR2 reads YSYEKL. CDR3 length: 17 amino acids. V shed 1 base, J shed 6 bases, and the junction held 12 bases outside the gene matches. This entry comes from a study of blood T cell repertoires in COVID-19. Study background: The cDNA or gDNA used as material had been derived from T cells, B-cell-depleted T cells, or PBMCs.

Method: immunoSEQ multiplex PCR; TCRdb's copy keeps in-frame clones and lacks some. The table includes roughly 170,000 clones, 85% detected once. This receptor was identified in a woman aged 45-65 years with COVID-19, enrolled during active disease. The specimen was peripheral blood. V and J are TRBV4-1 and TRBJ2-1, with 7 bases fitting TRBD1. The CDR3 nucleotides are TGCGCCAGCAGCCAAGGAAATTTACAGGGGAAAGGCAATGAGCAGTTCTTC. Amino acids: CASSQGNLQGKGNEQFF.